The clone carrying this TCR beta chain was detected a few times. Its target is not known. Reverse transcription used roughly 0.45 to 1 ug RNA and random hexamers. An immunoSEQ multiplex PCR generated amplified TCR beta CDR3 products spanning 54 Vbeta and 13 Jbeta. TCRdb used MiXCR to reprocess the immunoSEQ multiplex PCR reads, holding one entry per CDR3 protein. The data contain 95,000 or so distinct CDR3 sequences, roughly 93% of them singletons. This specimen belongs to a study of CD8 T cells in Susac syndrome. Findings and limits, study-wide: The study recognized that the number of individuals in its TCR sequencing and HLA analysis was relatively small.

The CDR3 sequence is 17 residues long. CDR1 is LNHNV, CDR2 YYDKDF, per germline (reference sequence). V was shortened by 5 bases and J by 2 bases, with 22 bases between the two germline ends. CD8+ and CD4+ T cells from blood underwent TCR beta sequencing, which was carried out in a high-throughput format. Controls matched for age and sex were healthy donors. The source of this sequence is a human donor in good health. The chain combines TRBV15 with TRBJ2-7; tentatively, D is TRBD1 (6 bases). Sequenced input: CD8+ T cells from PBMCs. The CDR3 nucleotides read TGTGCCACCAGCCGTGACCTTACCCCACAGGGAACCTACGAGCAGTACTTC. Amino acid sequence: CATSRDLTPQGTYEQYF.